This T cell receptor (beta chain) was documented in a study of blood T cell repertoires in COVID-19. As for the study in general: There were acute and convalescent COVID-19 samples, and they came from the United States, Italy and Spain. In each case, the material was cDNA or gDNA derived from T cells, B-cell-depleted T cells, or PBMCs.

Seattle patients were enrolled during active infection and followed longitudinally. Methods used by the authors: Amplification from reference gene primers served as the basis for estimated nucleated cell counts. Generated by immunoSEQ multiplex PCR, the TCRdb table keeps only in-frame clones and is missing some. The DNA was the basis for D and trimming; V, J and clone size are from that table. The sample gives some 68,000 clones, 90% of which show up once; under 0.6% is in the top ten. After removal of 1 base from V and 1 base from J, the junction contained 2 bases not matched to a gene. Germline V gene sequence: CDR1 SGHNT, CDR2 YENEEA. The CDR3 length is 15 residues.

The sequence came from a man aged 50 to 60 with COVID-19, enrolled during active disease. Source material: peripheral blood. The chain recombines TRBV11-3 with TRBJ2-3; 7 bases map to TRBD1. The CDR3 DNA sequence: TGTGCCAGCAGCTTAGGGGGACAGCGCACAGATACGCAGTATTTT. As protein: CASSLGGQRTDTQYF.